This T cell receptor (beta chain) emerged from a study of OX40 agonist ivuxolimab in advanced cancers. V lost 8 bases, J lost 4 bases, and 7 bases stayed unmatched. CDR3 length equals 14 residues. The V gene's germline CDR1 is MNHEY and CDR2 SVGAGI. The assay was immunoSEQ multiplex PCR, and TCRdb's table has in-frame clones only and misses some. The data contain tens of thousands of clones, around 83% of them seen just once; the ten biggest clones take up around 1.1%. The material was CD4+ or CD8+ T cells sorted from blood, obtained in a trial of the OX40 agonist ivuxolimab. The sequence was obtained from an adult with an advanced solid tumor such as melanoma, head and neck, liver or kidney cancer. V and J are TRBV6-5 and TRBJ2-7; 11 bases are shared with TRBD1. CDR3 coding DNA: TGTGCCAGCTCAAGGACAGGGGGCGGGTACGAGCAGTACTTC. It codes for CASSRTGGGYEQYF.